This T cell receptor beta chain appears in the sequencing data of a study of identical twins. MiXCR was run by TCRdb on the 5' RACE reads, yielding one entry per CDR3 protein. The sample yields roughly 200,000 distinct CDR3 sequences, about a sixth seen once. The CDR3 has 10 residues. V was pared by 6 bases and J by 8 bases, with 6 bases between. The same data also went into a second study, on T cells expressing NK-cell markers. That publication notes: Repertoires of TCR beta were obtained from T cells sorted as CD3+CD56+NKG2C+, CD3+CD56+NKG2C- and CD3+CD56-NKG2C+.

The V and J genes are TRBV12-3 or TRBV12-4 and TRBJ2-3; tentative D call: TRBD1 (5 bases). This sequence originates from a young woman in good health. The sequenced sample was CD8+ T cells sorted from blood. CDR3 sequence reads: CASRGATQYF. Here the CDR3 DNA reads TGTGCCAGCAGAGGGGCTACGCAGTATTTT.